This T cell receptor (beta chain) is drawn from a study of shared clonotypes between healthy human individuals. Positively selected for CCR7, the CD45RO-negative cells used as naive CD8 cells excluded terminally differentiated effector memory CD45RA+ cells. The data were produced by immunoSEQ multiplex PCR, yet TCRdb's version contains in-frame clones alone and is incomplete. The table includes some 2.1 million clones, 93% detected once. The receptor was isolated from a man younger than 35 in good health. Some clones in this sample may be carry-over from other donors' samples. Sequencing was carried out using naive CD8+ T cells from PBMCs.

Written as DNA, the CDR3 is TGTGCCAGCAGCCAAGACCCCCAGGGGGAAGTGGTCAATGAGCAGTTCTTC. Residues: CASSQDPQGEVVNEQFF. This rearrangement joins TRBV4-2 to TRBJ2-1, with 7 positions matching TRBD1. V shed 0 bases and J 6 bases; nucleotides not matched to a gene: 11. The length of the CDR3 is 17 residues. The germline V gene encodes CDR1 LGHNA and CDR2 YNFKEQ.